The 25 T cell receptor beta chains presented below share a single source sample, sequenced in a study of T cells in Graves' hyperthyroidism and ophthalmopathy. The source material, RNA transcripts, was used to amplify TCR beta CDR3 regions. An initial round of RT-PCR targeting the TCR CDR3 relied on the HTBI primer set. Each CDR3 protein is one row after TCRdb ran MiXCR on the multiplex PCR reads. The sample comprises 500,000 to 650,000 distinct CDR3 sequences, about a sixth of which are singletons, and 17% rests with the top ten. The sample comprised blood. The receptor set was obtained from a woman under 30 with Graves' ophthalmopathy.

The V gene is TRBV12-3 or TRBV12-4, the J gene TRBJ2-5, with 9 nucleotides matching TRBD2. The CDR3 is made up of 16 amino acids. J was trimmed by 2 bases and V by 5 bases; bases with no gene match: 9. CDR3 DNA: TGTGCCAGCAGTCCGAGGGTAGCGGGAGAACAAGAGACCCAGTACTTC. Translating it yields CASSPRVAGEQETQYF.

This clonotype came up many times. This chain uses TRBV2 with TRBJ2-5; 8 bases map to TRBD1. Per the germline V gene, CDR1 is SNHLY and CDR2 is FYNNEI. Unmatched junction bases numbered 11, after V lost 6 bases and J lost 5 bases. The CDR3 runs to 15 residues. The CDR3 is CASRNTPGGAETQYF. In DNA form, the CDR3 reads TGTGCCAGCAGAAACACACCAGGGGGCGCGGAGACCCAGTACTTC.

This clonotype has only a few counts. The chain is built from TRBV5-8 and TRBJ2-1; 12 bases agree with TRBD2. From germline, CDR1 is SGHTS and CDR2 YDEGEE. V shed 4 bases, J shed 8 bases, and the junction held 7 bases outside the gene matches. The length of the CDR3 is 15 residues. The CDR3 sequence is CASSPTSGRSHEQFF. For the CDR3, the DNA is TGTGCCAGCAGCCCGACTAGCGGGAGAAGCCATGAGCAGTTCTTC.

The sample holds a few counts of this clonotype. The rearrangement joins TRBV30 to TRBJ1-2, with 8 bases lining up with TRBD1. Germline CDR1 reads GTSNPN; CDR2 reads SVGIG (reference sequence). The CDR3 has 11 residues. J lost 5 bases, V lost 8 bases, and 4 bases had no gene match. The CDR3: CASRGPYGYTF. CDR3 in DNA: TGTGCCAGCAGGGGGCCGTATGGCTACACCTTC. Supplemented by reference TRBV30 and TRBJ1-2, the full variable domain reads SQTIHQWPATLVQPVGSPLSLECTVEGTSNPNLYWYRQAAGRGLQLLFYSVGIGQISSEVPQNLSASRPQDRQFILSSKKLLLSDSGFYLCASRGPYGYTFGSGTRLTVV.

This clonotype came up a few times. V usage is TRBV6-1 and J usage is TRBJ2-1; 9 bases fit TRBD1. V dropped 9 bases and J dropped 6; count of bases not matched to a gene: 9. Germline CDR1 reads MNHNS; CDR2 reads SASEGT. The CDR3 is 14 amino acids. The CDR3 region has the DNA TGTGCCAGTTCCCCGGGACAGGGTAGCAATGAGCAGTTCTTC. Translated, it gives CASSPGQGSNEQFF.

This clonotype was observed at least ten times. The chain employs TRBV7-6 and TRBJ1-1, with D unresolved. Germline V gives CDR1 SGHVS, CDR2 FNYEAQ. With 3 bases removed from V and 5 bases from J, the gap between germline ends came to 10 bases. The CDR3 spans 13 residues. CDR3: CASSFQEGTEAFF. In DNA, the CDR3 is TGTGCCAGCAGCTTCCAAGAAGGGACTGAAGCTTTCTTT. Using reference TRBV7-6 and TRBJ1-1 for the parts outside the CDR3, the full variable domain is GAGVSQSPRYKVTKRGQDVALRCDPISGHVSLYWYRQALGQGPEFLTYFNYEAQQDKSGLPNDRFSAERPEGSISTLTIQRTEQRDSAMYRCASSFQEGTEAFFGQGTRLTVV.

This clonotype was found a few times. V and J are TRBV9 and TRBJ2-7, with 9 bases fitting TRBD1. This CDR3 has 16 amino acids. Trimming took 2 bases from V and 0 from J; bases not matched to a gene: 6. Germline V gives CDR1 SGDLS, CDR2 YYNGEE. The CDR3, as DNA: TGTGCCAGCAGCGTTGGGGGACAGGGAATCTCCTACGAGCAGTACTTC. It yields the protein CASSVGGQGISYEQYF.

This clonotype was counted between two and nine times. The J gene is TRBJ1-5, the V gene TRBV4-1, with 7 bases aligning to TRBD1. The length of the CDR3 is 14 residues. The germline CDR1 and CDR2 sequences are MGHRA and YSYEKL. Losses at the gene ends were 2 bases for V and 7 bases for J; bases not matched to a gene: 5. CDR3 protein: CASSQQGGRQPQHF. The CDR3 DNA reads as TGCGCCAGCAGCCAACAGGGGGGCCGACAGCCCCAGCATTTT.

The V gene is TRBV4-1, the J gene TRBJ1-5; possibly TRBD1 for D (5 bases). The V gene's germline CDR1 is MGHRA and CDR2 YSYEKL. V dropped 6 bases and J dropped 6 bases, with 15 bases sitting between them. The CDR3 loop spans 14 amino acids. Here the CDR3 DNA reads TGCGCCAGCAGTCCAGGGAGAGGTAGTCAGCCCCAGCATTTT. Its translation: CASSPGRGSQPQHF.

This clonotype was seen repeatedly, ten times or more. The rearrangement joins TRBV24-1 to TRBJ1-2, with 7 positions matching TRBD1. The CDR3 covers 13 residues. Per the germline V gene, CDR1 is KGHDR and CDR2 is SFDVKD. V lost 7 bases to trimming and J lost 2 bases; unmatched junction nucleotides: 3. The CDR3: CATSLTGNYGYTF. The CDR3 bases are TGTGCCACCAGCCTGACAGGGAACTATGGCTACACCTTC.

This clonotype has only a few counts. The chain uses TRBV11-2 and TRBJ2-7, with a tentative D call TRBD2 (6 bases). Trimming took off 1 base at V and 2 bases at J, with 12 bases between the two ends. Germline V CDR1 and CDR2: SGHAT, FQNNGV. The CDR3 contains 15 residues. The CDR3 loop reads CASSLVSSEAYEQYF. For the CDR3, the DNA is TGTGCCAGCAGCTTAGTTTCTAGCGAGGCCTACGAGCAGTACTTC.

This chain connects TRBV5-8 to TRBJ2-7; D possibly corresponds to TRBD1 (6 bases). With 4 bases removed from V and 4 bases from J, the gap between germline ends came to 12 bases. In germline, CDR1 is SGHTS, CDR2 YDEGEE. The CDR3 length is 13 residues. DNA for the CDR3: TGTGCCAGCAGCCTGGGACATCCTTACGAGCAGTACTTC. Residues: CASSLGHPYEQYF.

This clonotype has only a few counts. This chain connects TRBV16 to TRBJ1-2; 8 nucleotides line up with TRBD1. Unmatched junction bases numbered 18, after V lost 4 bases and J lost 8 bases. Looked up from germline, CDR1 is KGHSY and CDR2 is FQNENV. The CDR3 sequence is 17 residues long. The CDR3 reads CASSPQNGDRTTDGYTF. The CDR3 DNA reads TGTGCCAGCAGCCCACAGAATGGGGACAGGACAACTGACGGCTACACCTTC.

V gene TRBV6-1 combines with J gene TRBJ1-5; 7 bases line up with TRBD1. The junction had 12 bases not matched to a gene; V was cut back by 1 base and J by 6 bases. Germline CDR1 is MNHNS and CDR2 is SASEGT. This CDR3 is built from 17 residues. The CDR3 reads CASSEEQGTLGSQPQHF. As DNA, the CDR3 is TGTGCCAGCAGTGAAGAACAGGGGACGTTGGGAAGTCAGCCCCAGCATTTT.

The chain is built from TRBV4-3 and TRBJ2-2; 8 bases map to TRBD1. V lost 3 bases to trimming and J lost 0 bases; unmatched junction nucleotides: 9. Germline V gene lookup returns CDR1 LGHNA and CDR2 YSLEER. The CDR3 covers 18 residues. The CDR3 coding sequence is TGCGCCAGCAGCCAGGATTTACGGACAGGGACGAACACCGGGGAGCTGTTTTTT. The encoded protein is CASSQDLRTGTNTGELFF.

This clonotype was detected ten times or more. This chain connects TRBV30 to TRBJ2-7; 8 positions match TRBD2. V trimming: 1 base; J trimming: 5 bases; junction bases outside the gene matches: 7. The CDR3 length is 14 residues. CDR1 and CDR2 (germline): GTSNPN, SVGIG (reference sequence). CDR3 in DNA: TGTGCCTGGAGTGCCAGCGGGAGAGTAAACGAGCAGTACTTC. As protein: CAWSASGRVNEQYF. Filled out from reference TRBV30 and TRBJ2-7, the complete variable domain reads SQTIHQWPATLVQPVGSPLSLECTVEGTSNPNLYWYRQAAGRGLQLLFYSVGIGQISSEVPQNLSASRPQDRQFILSSKKLLLSDSGFYLCAWSASGRVNEQYFGPGTRLTVT.

This clonotype was seen many times. CDR3 DNA sequence: TGTGCCAGCAGGGTGGGGCTAGCGGACACAGATACGCAGTATTTT. Protein sequence: CASRVGLADTDTQYF. V is TRBV5-5 and J is TRBJ2-3; 7 bases are a match to TRBD2. Germline CDR1 SGHKS, CDR2 YYEKEE (reference sequence). The CDR3 runs 15 residues. The junction had 8 bases not matched to a gene; V was cut back by 5 bases and J by 2 bases. Using reference TRBV5-5 and TRBJ2-3 for the parts outside the CDR3, the full variable domain is DAGVTQSPTHLIKTRGQQVTLRCSPISGHKSVSWYQQVLGQGPQFIFQYYEKEERGRGNFPDRFSARQFPNYSSELNVNALLLGDSALYLCASRVGLADTDTQYFGPGTRLTVL.

This clonotype was seen repeatedly, ten times or more. The chain links TRBV6-1 to TRBJ2-7; D is possibly TRBD2 (6 bases). There are 16 residues in the CDR3. The germline V gene encodes CDR1 MNHNS and CDR2 SASEGT. Trimming stripped 5 bases from V and 0 bases from J, with 17 bases between. The CDR3, as DNA: TGTGCCAGCAGTCCGACCCGGGACGGGAGCTCCTACGAGCAGTACTTC. It translates to CASSPTRDGSSYEQYF.

In this sample, this clonotype turned up many times. The chain is built from TRBV7-2 and TRBJ1-2; TRBD1 is a possible D gene (6 bases). V was clipped by 4 bases and J by 2 bases, with 8 bases between them. From germline, CDR1 is SGHTA and CDR2 FQGNSA. This CDR3 is 13 amino acids long. In DNA form, the CDR3 reads TGTGCCAGCAGCTACAGGGAAAACTATGGCTACACCTTC. Translation gives CASSYRENYGYTF.

This clonotype was seen repeatedly, ten times or more. The genes are TRBV28 and TRBJ1-1, with 7 bases that match TRBD1. Germline CDR1 is MDHEN and CDR2 is SYDVKM. Trimming at V came to 2 bases and at J to 10 bases, leaving 7 bases not matched to a gene. The CDR3 loop spans 13 amino acids. In DNA, the CDR3 is TGTGCCAGCAGTTTAGATCTACAGGGGCGAGCTTTCTTT. Its translation is CASSLDLQGRAFF.

V gene TRBV4-1 combines with J gene TRBJ2-3, with D perhaps matching TRBD2 (6 bases). With 4 bases removed from V and 2 bases from J, the gap between germline ends came to 19 bases. The germline V gene encodes CDR1 MGHRA and CDR2 YSYEKL. The CDR3 extends over 17 amino acids. The CDR3 here is CASSLNLLAPITDTQYF. The CDR3 nucleotides are TGCGCCAGCAGCCTAAACCTACTAGCTCCTATCACAGATACGCAGTATTTT.

The genes are TRBV11-3 and TRBJ2-1, with D possibly called TRBD1 or TRBD2 (5 bases each). Trimming shortened V by 5 bases and J by 4 bases, and 15 bases separated the two germline ends. Per germline, CDR1 SGHNT and CDR2 YENEEA. This CDR3 spans 15 amino acids. CDR3: CASSPQGDLYNEQFF. CDR3 in DNA: TGTGCCAGCAGCCCTCAGGGAGACCTTTACAATGAGCAGTTCTTC.

The sample holds one count of this clonotype. J is TRBJ1-4 and V is TRBV5-1, with 8 bases fitting TRBD1. V lost 7 bases, J lost 6 bases, and 5 bases stayed unmatched. Germline loops: CDR1 SGHRS, CDR2 YFSETQ. The length of the CDR3 is 13 residues. The CDR3 bases are TGCGCCAGCGGCAGGGGGCCCGATGAAAAACTGTTTTTT. Amino acid sequence: CASGRGPDEKLFF.

In this sample, this clonotype turned up many times. This chain links TRBV6-1 with TRBJ2-5, with TRBD1 matching 11 bases. The CDR3 contains 14 residues. Germline V gene lookup returns CDR1 MNHNS and CDR2 SASEGT. The V and J ends lost 5 bases and 4 bases, in that order; junction bases with no gene match: 3. The CDR3 protein is CASSWTGGGETQYF. The CDR3 coding sequence is TGTGCCAGCAGTTGGACAGGGGGCGGAGAGACCCAGTACTTC.

This clonotype occurred a few times. The genes are TRBV6-1 and TRBJ2-7, with a weak D call TRBD1 (5 bases). Germline values: CDR1 MNHNS, CDR2 SASEGT. V was shortened by 5 bases and J by 2 bases, with 16 bases between the two germline ends. CDR3 length equals 15 residues. Written as DNA, the CDR3 is TGTGCCAGCAGTCTCGAGCCAGGGTCTACCTACGAGCAGTACTTC. Protein: CASSLEPGSTYEQYF.